This T cell receptor beta chain was retrieved from a study of beta chain features in type 1 diabetes. Study-wide points: cDNA sequencing could over-represent cells with high TCR expression.

Sequencing targeted expressed TCRB transcripts, as all isolated RNA had been reverse transcribed. The repertoire was sequenced with immunoSEQ multiplex PCR; TCRdb's copy has only in-frame clones and lacks some. In the table there are roughly 130,000 clones, about 10% of which are singletons. This clone has more than one count but fewer than ten. Its antigen is as yet unknown. The TCR comes from a man aged 18 to 29 in good health. Source material: central memory CD4+ T cells from blood.

CDR3 residues: CASSLGQGTSNEQFF. The CDR3 DNA reads as TGTGCCAGCAGCTTGGGACAGGGGACGAGCAATGAGCAGTTCTTC. This chain uses TRBV11-2 with TRBJ2-1, with 10 positions matching TRBD1. After removal of 3 bases from V and 6 bases from J, the junction contained 5 bases not matched to a gene. CDR1 and CDR2 (germline): SGHAT, FQNNGV. The CDR3 has 15 amino acids. Complete variable domain (other parts from reference TRBV11-2 and TRBJ2-1): EAGVAQSPRYKIIEKRQSVAFWCNPISGHATLYWYQQILGQGPKLLIQFQNNGVVDDSQLPKDRFSAERLKGVDSTLKIQPAKLEDSAVYLCASSLGQGTSNEQFFGPGTRLTVL.